This TCR beta chain was retrieved from a study of cytomegalovirus exposure and HLA in healthy donors. Study-level results: A later analysis showed TCR association rates differing by HLA locus, peaking at DRB1 and lowest at HLA-C. Compared with the roughly 670-donor mean, an Asian-associated ancestry cluster reportedly had fewer N-insertions, according to a later analysis.

In the PCR, 60 Vbeta and 13 Jbeta primers were used. TCRdb's table, derived via immunoSEQ multiplex PCR, lists solely in-frame clones and lacks some. The repertoire holds over 150,000 clones, with around 81% as singletons. This clone has just a few counts. Its target is unknown. Trimming cost V 4 bases and J 6 bases; bases outside gene matches: 6. Germline V gives CDR1 SGHNT, CDR2 YYREEE (reference sequence). CDR3 size: 14 residues. Sequenced sample: PBMCs. The rearrangement links TRBV5-4 to TRBJ2-1; 8 positions agree with TRBD2. The receptor's source is a woman aged 25 to 39 in good health and CMV-seronegative. DNA for the CDR3: TGTGCCAGCAGCCCCCCCGGGGGGGGCAATGAGCAGTTCTTC. Its translation: CASSPPGGGNEQFF.